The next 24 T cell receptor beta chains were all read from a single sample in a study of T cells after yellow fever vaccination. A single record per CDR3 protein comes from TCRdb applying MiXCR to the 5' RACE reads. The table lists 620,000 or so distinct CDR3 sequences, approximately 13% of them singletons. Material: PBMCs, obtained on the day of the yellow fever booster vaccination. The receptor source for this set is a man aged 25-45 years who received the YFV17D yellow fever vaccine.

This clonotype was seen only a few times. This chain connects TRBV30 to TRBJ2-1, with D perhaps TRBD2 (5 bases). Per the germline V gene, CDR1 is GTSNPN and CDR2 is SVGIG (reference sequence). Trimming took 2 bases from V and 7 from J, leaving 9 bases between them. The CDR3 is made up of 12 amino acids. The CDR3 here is CAWSRRLNEQFF. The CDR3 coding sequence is TGTGCCTGGAGTCGGAGGTTGAATGAGCAGTTCTTC.

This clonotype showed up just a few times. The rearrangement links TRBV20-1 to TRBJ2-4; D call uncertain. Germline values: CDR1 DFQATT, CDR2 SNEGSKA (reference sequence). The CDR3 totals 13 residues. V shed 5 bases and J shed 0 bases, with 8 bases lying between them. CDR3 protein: CSAVGLAKNIQYF. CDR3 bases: TGCAGTGCTGTTGGTTTAGCCAAAAACATTCAGTACTTC.

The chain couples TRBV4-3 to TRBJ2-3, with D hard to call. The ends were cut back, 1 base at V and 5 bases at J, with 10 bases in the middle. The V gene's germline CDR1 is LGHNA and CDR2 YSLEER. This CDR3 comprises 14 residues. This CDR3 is CASSQGSVRDTQYF. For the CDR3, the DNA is TGCGCCAGCAGCCAAGGATCCGTTAGAGATACGCAGTATTTT.

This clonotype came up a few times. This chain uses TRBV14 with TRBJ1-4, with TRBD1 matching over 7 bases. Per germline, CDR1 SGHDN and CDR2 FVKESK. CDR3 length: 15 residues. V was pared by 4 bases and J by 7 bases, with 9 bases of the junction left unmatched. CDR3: CASSPARTGGEKLFF. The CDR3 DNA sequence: TGTGCCAGCAGCCCTGCCCGGACAGGTGGTGAAAAACTGTTTTTT. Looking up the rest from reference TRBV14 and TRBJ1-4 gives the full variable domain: EAGVTQFPSHSVIEKGQTVTLRCDPISGHDNLYWYRRVMGKEIKFLLHFVKESKQDESGMPNNRFLAERTGGTYSTLKVQPAELEDSGVYFCASSPARTGGEKLFFGSGTQLSVL.

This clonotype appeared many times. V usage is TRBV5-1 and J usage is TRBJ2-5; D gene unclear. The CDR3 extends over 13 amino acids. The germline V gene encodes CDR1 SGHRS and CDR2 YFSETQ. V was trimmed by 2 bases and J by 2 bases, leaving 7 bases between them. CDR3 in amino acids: CASSLYAQETQYF. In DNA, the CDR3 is TGCGCCAGCAGCTTATATGCTCAAGAGACCCAGTACTTC.

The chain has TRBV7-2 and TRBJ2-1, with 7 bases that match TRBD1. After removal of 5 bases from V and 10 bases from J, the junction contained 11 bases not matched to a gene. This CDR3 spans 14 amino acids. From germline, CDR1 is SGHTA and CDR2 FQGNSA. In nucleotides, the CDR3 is TGTGCCAGCAGCCTTGGGACAGCACCTATGGAGCAGTTCTTC. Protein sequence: CASSLGTAPMEQFF. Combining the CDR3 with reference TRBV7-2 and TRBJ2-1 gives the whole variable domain GAGVSQSPSNKVTEKGKDVELRCDPISGHTALYWYRQSLGQGLEFLIYFQGNSAPDKSGLPSDRFSAERTGGSVSTLTIQRTQQEDSAVYLCASSLGTAPMEQFFGPGTRLTVL.

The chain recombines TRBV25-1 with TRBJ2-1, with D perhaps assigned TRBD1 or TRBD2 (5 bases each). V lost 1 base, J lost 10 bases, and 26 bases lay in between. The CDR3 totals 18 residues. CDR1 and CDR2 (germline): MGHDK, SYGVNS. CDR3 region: CASSEWFQGESGGREQFF. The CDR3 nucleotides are TGTGCCAGCAGTGAATGGTTTCAGGGTGAAAGTGGGGGTCGCGAGCAGTTCTTC.

The CDR3 loop reads CASSKEGRGLGYTF. The CDR3 DNA reads TGCGCCAGCAGCAAGGAGGGAAGAGGGCTCGGCTACACCTTC. The chain links TRBV5-1 to TRBJ1-2; D not certain. The ends were cut back, 4 bases at V and 8 bases at J, with 18 bases in the middle. The CDR3 is 14 residues long. Germline-derived CDR1 and CDR2 are SGHRS and YFSETQ.

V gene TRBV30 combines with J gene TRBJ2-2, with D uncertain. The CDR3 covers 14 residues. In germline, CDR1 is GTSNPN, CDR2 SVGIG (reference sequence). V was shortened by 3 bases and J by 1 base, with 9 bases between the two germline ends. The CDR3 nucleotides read TGTGCCTGGAGCCACATCGGGAACACCGGGGAGCTGTTTTTT. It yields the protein CAWSHIGNTGELFF.

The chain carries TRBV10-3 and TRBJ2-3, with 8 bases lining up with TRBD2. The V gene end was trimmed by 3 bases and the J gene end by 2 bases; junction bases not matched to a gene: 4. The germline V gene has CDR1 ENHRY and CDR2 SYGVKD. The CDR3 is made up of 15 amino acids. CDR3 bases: TGTGCCATCAGTGAACGGGGGGGCCTCACAGATACGCAGTATTTT. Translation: CAISERGGLTDTQYF.

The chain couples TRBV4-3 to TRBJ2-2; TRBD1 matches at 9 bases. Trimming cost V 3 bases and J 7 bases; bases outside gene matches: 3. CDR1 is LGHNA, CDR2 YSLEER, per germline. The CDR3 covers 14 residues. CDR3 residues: CASSQRTGDGELFF. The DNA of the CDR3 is TGCGCCAGCAGCCAGCGGACAGGGGACGGGGAGCTGTTTTTT.

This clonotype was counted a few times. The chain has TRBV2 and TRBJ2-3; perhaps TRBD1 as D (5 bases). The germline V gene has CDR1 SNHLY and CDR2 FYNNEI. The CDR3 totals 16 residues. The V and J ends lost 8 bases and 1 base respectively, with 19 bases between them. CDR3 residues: CASSGVPGHGTDTQYF. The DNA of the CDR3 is TGTGCCAGCTCCGGTGTTCCAGGGCATGGCACAGATACGCAGTATTTT.

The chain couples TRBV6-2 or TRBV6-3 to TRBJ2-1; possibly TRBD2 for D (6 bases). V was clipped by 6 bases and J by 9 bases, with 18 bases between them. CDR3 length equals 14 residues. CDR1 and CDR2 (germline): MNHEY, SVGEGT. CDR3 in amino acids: CASSQSTGVSEQFF. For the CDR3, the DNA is TGTGCCAGCAGCCAAAGTACGGGAGTATCTGAGCAGTTCTTC.

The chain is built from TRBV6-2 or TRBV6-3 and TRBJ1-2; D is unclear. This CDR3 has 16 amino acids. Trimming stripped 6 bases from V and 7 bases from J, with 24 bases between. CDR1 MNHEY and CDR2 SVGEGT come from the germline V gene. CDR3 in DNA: TGTGCCAGCAGATTAAGGTGGAAGGGTCCTATTTCTGGCTACACCTTC. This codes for CASRLRWKGPISGYTF.

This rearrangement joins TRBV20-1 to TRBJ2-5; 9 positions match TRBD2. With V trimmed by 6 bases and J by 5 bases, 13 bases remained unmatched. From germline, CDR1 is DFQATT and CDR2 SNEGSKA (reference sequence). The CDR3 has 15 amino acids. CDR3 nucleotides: TGCAGTGCCAGACTCCTAGCGGGAAGGGGGGAGACCCAGTACTTC. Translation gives CSARLLAGRGETQYF.

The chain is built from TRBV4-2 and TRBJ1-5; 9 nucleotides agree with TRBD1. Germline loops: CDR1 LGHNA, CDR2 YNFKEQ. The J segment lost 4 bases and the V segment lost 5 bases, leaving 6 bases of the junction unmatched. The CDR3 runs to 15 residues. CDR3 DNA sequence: TGTGCCAGCAGCTTCCGACAGGGGGTGAATCAGCCCCAGCATTTT. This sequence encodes CASSFRQGVNQPQHF.

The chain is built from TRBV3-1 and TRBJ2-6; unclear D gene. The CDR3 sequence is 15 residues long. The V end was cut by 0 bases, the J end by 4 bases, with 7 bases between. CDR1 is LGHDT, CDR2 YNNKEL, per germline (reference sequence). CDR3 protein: CASSQDFSGANVLTF. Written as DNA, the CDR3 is TGTGCCAGCAGCCAAGATTTTTCCGGGGCCAACGTCCTGACTTTC.

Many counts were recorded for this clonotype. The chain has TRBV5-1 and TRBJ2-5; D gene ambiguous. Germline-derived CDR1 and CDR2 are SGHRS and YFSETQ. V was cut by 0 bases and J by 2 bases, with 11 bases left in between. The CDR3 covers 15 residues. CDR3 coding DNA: TGCGCCAGCAGCTTGGGAGCAGACCCACAAGAGACCCAGTACTTC. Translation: CASSLGADPQETQYF.

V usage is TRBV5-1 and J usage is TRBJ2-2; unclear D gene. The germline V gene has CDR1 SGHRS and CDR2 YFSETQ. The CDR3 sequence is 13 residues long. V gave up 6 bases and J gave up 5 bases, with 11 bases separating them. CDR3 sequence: CASNGFGTGELFF. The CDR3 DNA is TGCGCCAGCAACGGTTTTGGAACCGGGGAGCTGTTTTTT. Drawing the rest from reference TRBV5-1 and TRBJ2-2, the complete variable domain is KAGVTQTPRYLIKTRGQQVTLSCSPISGHRSVSWYQQTPGQGLQFLFEYFSETQRNKGNFPGRFSGRQFSNSRSEMNVSTLELGDSALYLCASNGFGTGELFFGEGSRLTVL.

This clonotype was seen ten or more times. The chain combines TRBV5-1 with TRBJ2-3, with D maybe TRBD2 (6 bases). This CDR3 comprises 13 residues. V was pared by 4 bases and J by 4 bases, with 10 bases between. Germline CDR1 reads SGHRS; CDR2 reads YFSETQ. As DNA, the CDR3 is TGCGCCAGCAGCCCCGGAGGGCCAGATACGCAGTATTTT. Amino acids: CASSPGGPDTQYF.

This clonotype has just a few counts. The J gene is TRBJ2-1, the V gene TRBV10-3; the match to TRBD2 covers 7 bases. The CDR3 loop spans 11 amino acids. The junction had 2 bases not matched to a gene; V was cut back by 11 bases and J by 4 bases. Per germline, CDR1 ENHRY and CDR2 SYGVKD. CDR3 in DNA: TGTGCCGCGCGGGAGTACAATGAGCAGTTCTTC. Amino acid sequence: CAAREYNEQFF.

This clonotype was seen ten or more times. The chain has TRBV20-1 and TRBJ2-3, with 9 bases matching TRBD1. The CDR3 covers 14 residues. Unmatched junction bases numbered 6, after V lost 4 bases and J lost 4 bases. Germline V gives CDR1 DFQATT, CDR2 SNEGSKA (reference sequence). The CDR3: CSANRGPSADTQYF. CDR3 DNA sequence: TGCAGTGCTAACAGGGGGCCTAGCGCAGATACGCAGTATTTT.

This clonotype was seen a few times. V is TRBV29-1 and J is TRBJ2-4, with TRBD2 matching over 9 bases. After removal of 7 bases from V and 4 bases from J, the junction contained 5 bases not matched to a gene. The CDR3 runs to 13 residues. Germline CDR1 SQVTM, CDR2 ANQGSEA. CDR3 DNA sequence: TGCAGCGCCAAGACTAGCGGTAAAAACATTCAGTACTTC. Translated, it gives CSAKTSGKNIQYF.

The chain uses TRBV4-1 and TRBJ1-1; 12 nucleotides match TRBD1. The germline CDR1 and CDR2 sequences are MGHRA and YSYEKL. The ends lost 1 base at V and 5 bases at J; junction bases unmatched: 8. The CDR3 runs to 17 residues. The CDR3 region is CASSQGRDRGPRTEAFF. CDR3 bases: TGCGCCAGCAGCCAAGGCCGGGACAGGGGGCCTCGGACTGAAGCTTTCTTT.